These 24 T cell receptor beta chains were all obtained from the same sample, sequenced in a study of T cells in women clearing cervical HPV infection. The table came from immunoSEQ multiplex PCR; TCRdb's copy has only in-frame clones and leaves some out. The sample table sets out 42,000 or so clones. The sequenced sample consisted of blood buffy coat. The receptors shown here come from a woman between 18 and 70 years old with a cervical HPV16 infection that either progressed to CIN3+ or cleared (not recorded which).

As for this clone: The read gets to within 3 residues of the CDR3 end, and the germline J gene fills in the rest. This sequence joins TRBV20-1 and TRBJ2-2; TRBD1 aligns across 8 bases. Germline V gene sequence: CDR1 DFQATT, CDR2 SNEGSKA (reference sequence). Trimming took 5 bases from V and 2 from J; bases not matched to a gene: 16. This CDR3 comprises 18 residues. CDR3 DNA, as far as it was read: TGCAGTGCTGCCCACCCGGACAGGGAAATCTCAAACACCGGGGAG. Translated: CSAAHPDREISNTGE. The complete CDR3 reads CSAAHPDREISNTGELFF.

CDR3 loop: CASTELVSYAASNQPQHF. The part of the CDR3 DNA that was read is TGTGCCAGTACCGAATTGGTCAGTTATGCGGCCTCCAATCAGCCC. The genes are TRBV19 and TRBJ1-5, with no clear D. The CDR3 extends 3 residues past the end of the read, so its final part is completed from the germline J gene. Deletions cut 7 bases from V and 3 bases from J, with 25 bases between. Per the germline V gene, CDR1 is LNHDA and CDR2 is SQIVND (reference sequence). The CDR3 runs 18 residues.

As regards this clone: The read terminates 3 residues ahead of where the CDR3 ends, so the germline J gene completes it. The chain recombines TRBV2 with TRBJ1-2; D gene uncertain. Trimming removed 6 bases at V and 7 bases at J, with 15 bases between. Per germline, CDR1 SNHLY and CDR2 FYNNEI. The CDR3 consists of 13 residues. CDR3 bases read: TGTGCCAGCAGCCCCCGGAGCGACCTTGGC. As protein: CASSPRSDLG. The entire CDR3 protein is CASSPRSDLGYTF.

Comments on this clone: Read data end 3 residues before the CDR3 end; the end is taken from the germline J gene. The chain couples TRBV5-5 to TRBJ1-6; D is unclear. Germline V gene sequence: CDR1 SGHKS, CDR2 YYEKEE (reference sequence). Trimming took off 5 bases at V and 8 bases at J, with 17 bases between the two ends. This CDR3 region has 15 residues. CDR3: CASSNKPGRDSPLHF. The sequenced CDR3 bases are TGTGCCAGCAGTAACAAGCCGGGGAGGGATTCACCC.

Comment on this clone: The read terminates 3 residues before the CDR3 end, so the remaining end is supplied by the germline J gene. The chain combines TRBV13 with TRBJ2-7; D perhaps matches TRBD2 (7 bases). The germline V gene has CDR1 PRHDT and CDR2 FYEKMQ (reference sequence). V lost 0 bases and J lost 2, with 14 bases in between. CDR3 length: 16 amino acids. Incomplete CDR3 DNA: TGTGCCAGCAGCTTAGGGGCGGGGGCAGGAGCCTACGAG. Its protein is CASSLGAGAGAYE. The full CDR3 reads CASSLGAGAGAYEQYF. Looking up the rest from reference TRBV13 and TRBJ2-7 gives the full variable domain: AAGVIQSPRHLIKEKRETATLKCYPIPRHDTVYWYQQGPGQDPQFLISFYEKMQSDKGSIPDRFSAQQFSDYHSELNMSSLELGDSALYFCASSLGAGAGAYEQYFGPGTRLTVT.

This CDR3 reads CASSEAASGEETQYF. CDR3 DNA, as far as it was read: TGTGCCAGCAGTGAAGCGGCTAGCGGGGAAGAGACC. V gene TRBV2 combines with J gene TRBJ2-5; 9 positions match TRBD2. The read ends 3 residues before the CDR3 terminus; that terminus is restored from the germline J gene. Germline lookup yields CDR1 SNHLY and CDR2 FYNNEI. V was pared by 0 bases and J by 3 bases, with 2 bases of the junction left unmatched. The CDR3 consists of 15 residues.

Concerning this clone: The read falls 3 residues short of the CDR3 end, and the missing part is taken from the germline J gene. The chain combines TRBV14 with TRBJ2-3; a possible D gene is TRBD1 (5 bases). Per the germline V gene, CDR1 is SGHDN and CDR2 is FVKESK. CDR3 size: 15 residues. V dropped 5 bases and J dropped 1 base, with 13 bases sitting between them. The covered CDR3 bases are TGTGCCAGCAGCGAAAGACCGACAGGCACAGATACG. It specifies CASSERPTGTDT. The entire CDR3 reads CASSERPTGTDTQYF.

In regard to this clone: Read coverage stops 3 residues before the CDR3 terminus; the germline J gene supplies the remainder. The chain couples TRBV19 to TRBJ1-2; D unresolved. The CDR3 is 13 amino acids. V gave up 7 bases and J gave up 2 bases, with 11 bases separating them. CDR1 LNHDA and CDR2 SQIVND come from the germline V gene (reference sequence). CDR3 DNA, as far as it was read: TGTGCCAGTACCCGGACGGGGAACTATGGC. Amino acid sequence: CASTRTGNYG. The entire CDR3 protein reads CASTRTGNYGYTF.

A remark on this clone: The CDR3 end is not reached by the read, which stops 3 residues before it; the germline J gene fills it in. The V gene is TRBV6-2 or TRBV6-3, the J gene TRBJ1-6; 9 positions agree with TRBD1. With V trimmed by 7 bases and J by 10 bases, 11 bases remained unmatched. This CDR3 contains 15 residues. Germline CDR1 MNHEY, CDR2 SVGEGT. The CDR3 bases that were read are TGTGCCAGCAACGAGCCGGGACAGGGATCCTCACCC. It codes for CASNEPGQGSSP. The full CDR3 protein is CASNEPGQGSSPLHF.

A word on this clone: The read stops 3 residues short of the end of the CDR3; the missing end is completed from the germline J gene. The chain joins TRBV20-1 to TRBJ1-4, with TRBD1 matching over 8 bases. Per the germline V gene, CDR1 is DFQATT and CDR2 is SNEGSKA (reference sequence). The trim removed 3 bases at V and 0 bases at J, leaving 3 bases unmatched. This CDR3 has 15 residues. CDR3 DNA (partial): TGCAGTGCTAGGGACAGGGTTGCAACTAATGAAAAA. As protein: CSARDRVATNEK. The entire CDR3 protein reads CSARDRVATNEKLFF.

Comment on this clone: The read is 3 residues too short to cover the CDR3 end, so that end is filled in from the germline J gene. The chain couples TRBV20-1 to TRBJ2-7; TRBD2 matches at 9 bases. Per germline, CDR1 DFQATT and CDR2 SNEGSKA (reference sequence). The CDR3 consists of 14 residues. V lost 3 bases, J lost 2 bases, and 5 bases stayed unmatched. The CDR3 DNA, read in part, is TGCAGTGCTAGCCAAGCGGGGGGAACCTACGAG. Translation gives CSASQAGGTYE. The complete CDR3 sequence is CSASQAGGTYEQYF.

Notes on this clone: From the germline J gene comes the end of the CDR3, since the read stops 3 residues before it. J is TRBJ1-6 and V is TRBV18; the D gene is possibly TRBD1 (5 bases). CDR3 size: 17 residues. Trimming removed 2 bases at V and 0 bases at J, with 11 bases between. The germline V gene has CDR1 KGHSH and CDR2 LQKENI. The sequenced CDR3 bases are TGTGCCAGCTCACCATTCGAGGGGAGCTCCTATAATTCACCC. This codes for CASSPFEGSSYNSP. The whole CDR3 sequence is CASSPFEGSSYNSPLHF.

The sequenced CDR3 bases are TGCGCCAGCAGCGTGGGCCAGCGGGGGAAAGAGACC. Translation gives CASSVGQRGKET. The entire CDR3 is CASSVGQRGKETQYF. The V call is TRBV5-1, the J call TRBJ2-5; 8 bases line up with TRBD2. Coverage ceases 3 residues before the CDR3 finishes, and the germline J gene fills in the end. The CDR3 spans 15 residues. Per germline, CDR1 SGHRS and CDR2 YFSETQ. V lost 4 bases and J lost 3; bases outside the gene matches: 8.

Concerning this clone: The read ends 3 residues before the CDR3 terminus; that terminus is restored from the germline J gene. The genes are TRBV19 and TRBJ2-1; TRBD2 matches 7 bases. The CDR3 sequence is 17 residues long. V lost 5 bases and J lost 2; bases outside the gene matches: 12. CDR1 and CDR2 (germline): LNHDA, SQIVND (reference sequence). The chain's CDR3 is CASSPRVAGTPYNEQFF. The sequenced part of the CDR3 DNA is TGTGCCAGTAGTCCCCGTGTAGCGGGCACACCCTACAATGAG.

As for this clone: Read coverage stops 3 residues before the CDR3 terminus; the germline J gene supplies the remainder. The gene calls are TRBV19 and TRBJ1-3; D uncertain. With 3 bases removed from V and 0 bases from J, the gap between germline ends came to 3 bases. In germline, CDR1 is LNHDA, CDR2 SQIVND (reference sequence). The CDR3 is made up of 13 amino acids. CDR3 residues: CASSIRSGNTIYF. CDR3 bases read: TGTGCCAGTAGTATCCGCTCTGGAAACACC.

With respect to this clone: The read falls 3 residues short of the CDR3 end, and the missing part is taken from the germline J gene. The chain has TRBV7-2 and TRBJ2-1, with 8 bases that match TRBD2. J lost 7 bases, V lost 5 bases, and 10 bases had no gene match. The CDR3 length is 15 residues. In germline, CDR1 is SGHTA, CDR2 FQGNSA. CDR3 bases read: TGTGCCAGCAGCCGTTATCGGGGGGGCGCGAATGAG. It yields the protein CASSRYRGGANE. The whole CDR3 sequence reads CASSRYRGGANEQFF.

Details on this clone: The read ends 3 residues early relative to the CDR3; the germline J gene fills the gap. The genes are TRBV7-3 and TRBJ2-3, with 14 positions matching TRBD2. There are 16 residues in the CDR3. Trimming removed 5 bases from V and 4 bases from J; junction bases left unmatched: 5. In germline, CDR1 is SGHTA, CDR2 FQGTGA. The CDR3 DNA, read in part, is TGTGCCAGCAGCCTGACTAGCGGGGGGGCAGCAGATACG. Protein: CASSLTSGGAADT. The complete CDR3 sequence is CASSLTSGGAADTQYF.

In the case of this clone: The read terminates 3 residues ahead of where the CDR3 ends, so the germline J gene completes it. V is TRBV11-3 and J is TRBJ2-3; a possible D gene is TRBD2 (6 bases). The germline gives CDR1 SGHNT, CDR2 YENEEA. Trimming stripped 1 base from V and 2 bases from J, with 7 bases between. The CDR3 consists of 14 residues. The CDR3 protein is CASSLGGVTDTQYF. Partial CDR3 DNA: TGTGCCAGCAGCTTAGGGGGGGTCACAGATACG.

The CDR3 region is CASSPRGGSGNEQFF. The CDR3 DNA, read in part, is TGTGCCAGCAGTCCCCGGGGGGGGTCTGGAAATGAG. V and J are TRBV2 and TRBJ2-1, with 8 bases fitting TRBD2. Read data end 3 residues before the CDR3 end; the end is taken from the germline J gene. CDR1 is SNHLY and CDR2 is FYNNEI in the germline V gene. With 5 bases clipped from V and 7 bases from J, the junction kept 10 bases outside the gene matches. The CDR3 loop spans 15 amino acids.

Comment on this clone: The DNA ends 3 residues before the CDR3 does, and the rest of the CDR3 is filled in from the germline J gene. The chain uses TRBV6-4 and TRBJ2-2; tentative D call: TRBD1 (5 bases). The V gene's germline CDR1 is MRHNA and CDR2 SNTAGT. V gave up 7 bases and J gave up 6 bases, with 15 bases separating them. The CDR3 is 14 amino acids. The sequenced CDR3 bases are TGTGCCAGCAACCCCGACAGTATCCCCGGGGAG. Translation: CASNPDSIPGE. The full CDR3 protein reads CASNPDSIPGELFF.

Comments on this clone: The DNA ends 3 residues before the CDR3 does, and the rest of the CDR3 is filled in from the germline J gene. The V call is TRBV29-1, the J call TRBJ2-7; perhaps TRBD2 as D (6 bases). There are 16 residues in the CDR3. Germline V gene lookup returns CDR1 SQVTM and CDR2 ANQGSEA. The V and J ends lost 0 bases and 6 bases respectively, with 21 bases between them. Partial CDR3 DNA: TGCAGCGTTGAAGACCTCCGGGACGGGGGTTCCGGCGAG. Encoded protein: CSVEDLRDGGSGE. The full CDR3 protein reads CSVEDLRDGGSGEQYF.

Note on this clone: The DNA ends 3 residues before the CDR3 does, and the rest of the CDR3 is filled in from the germline J gene. The chain carries TRBV9 and TRBJ2-6; D is possibly TRBD1 (5 bases). The CDR3 has 17 residues. Germline-derived CDR1 and CDR2 are SGDLS and YYNGEE. V lost 2 bases to trimming and J lost 2 bases, with 14 bases between them. The CDR3 protein is CASSVPPRATGANVLTF. The part of the CDR3 DNA that was read is TGTGCCAGCAGCGTCCCCCCCAGGGCCACTGGGGCCAACGTC.

For this clone: Read coverage stops 3 residues before the CDR3 terminus; the germline J gene supplies the remainder. This chain links TRBV2 with TRBJ2-5; possible D gene TRBD2, 6 bases. The length of the CDR3 is 11 residues. Germline V gene lookup returns CDR1 SNHLY and CDR2 FYNNEI. V lost 7 bases, J lost 4 bases, and 7 bases lay in between. The covered CDR3 bases are TGTGCCAGCACTAGCGCAGAGACC. It encodes CASTSAET. In full, the CDR3 reads CASTSAETQYF.

Remarks on this clone: The read ends 3 residues early relative to the CDR3; the germline J gene fills the gap. The chain employs TRBV20-1 and TRBJ2-1, with D possibly matching TRBD2 (6 bases). V was trimmed by 4 bases and J by 4 bases, leaving 11 bases between them. Germline assignment: CDR1 DFQATT and CDR2 SNEGSKA (reference sequence). CDR3 length: 13 amino acids. The CDR3 loop reads CSATSVRYNEQFF. The covered CDR3 bases are TGCAGTGCTACTAGCGTACGTTACAATGAG.